The T cell receptor beta chain described here comes from a study of cytomegalovirus exposure and HLA in healthy donors. General study results and limits: A previous analysis found most TCR beta V segments productive roughly 90% or roughly 30% of the time.

The CDR3 extends over 10 amino acids. Trimming removed 5 bases from V and 7 bases from J, with 3 bases in between. Germline V gives CDR1 SGHAT, CDR2 FQNNGV. This clone was seen more than once but under ten times. Its antigen is not known. PCR primers comprised 60 Vbeta and 13 Jbeta primers. The data were produced by immunoSEQ multiplex PCR, yet TCRdb's version contains in-frame clones alone and is incomplete. The sample holds about 190,000 clones, 74% seen once. The chain joins TRBV11-2 to TRBJ2-1, with unresolved D. Specimen: PBMCs. This clonotype was sampled from a woman younger than 45 in good health and CMV-seropositive. The CDR3 loop is CASSLNEQFF. CDR3 in DNA: TGTGCCAGCAGCCTTAATGAGCAGTTCTTC.